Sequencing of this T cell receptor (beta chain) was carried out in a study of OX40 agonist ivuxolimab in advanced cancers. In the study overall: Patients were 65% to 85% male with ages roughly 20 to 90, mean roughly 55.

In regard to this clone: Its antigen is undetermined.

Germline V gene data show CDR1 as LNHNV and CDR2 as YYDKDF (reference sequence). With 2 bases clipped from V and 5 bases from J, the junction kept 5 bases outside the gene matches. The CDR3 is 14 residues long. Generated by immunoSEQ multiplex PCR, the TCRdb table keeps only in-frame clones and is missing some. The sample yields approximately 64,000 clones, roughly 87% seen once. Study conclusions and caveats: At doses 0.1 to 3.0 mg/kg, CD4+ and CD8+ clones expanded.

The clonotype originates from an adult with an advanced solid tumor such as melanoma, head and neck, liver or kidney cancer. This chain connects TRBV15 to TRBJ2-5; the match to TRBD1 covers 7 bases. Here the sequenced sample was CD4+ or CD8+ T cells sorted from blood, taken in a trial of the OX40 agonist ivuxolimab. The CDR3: CATSRIGGGETQYF. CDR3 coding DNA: TGTGCCACCAGCAGAATAGGGGGCGGGGAGACCCAGTACTTC. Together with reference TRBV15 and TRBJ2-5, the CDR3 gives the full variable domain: DAMVIQNPRYQVTQFGKPVTLSCSQTLNHNVMYWYQQKSSQAPKLLFHYYDKDFNNEADTPDNFQSRRPNTSFCFLDIRSPGLGDTAMYLCATSRIGGGETQYFGPGTRLLVL.